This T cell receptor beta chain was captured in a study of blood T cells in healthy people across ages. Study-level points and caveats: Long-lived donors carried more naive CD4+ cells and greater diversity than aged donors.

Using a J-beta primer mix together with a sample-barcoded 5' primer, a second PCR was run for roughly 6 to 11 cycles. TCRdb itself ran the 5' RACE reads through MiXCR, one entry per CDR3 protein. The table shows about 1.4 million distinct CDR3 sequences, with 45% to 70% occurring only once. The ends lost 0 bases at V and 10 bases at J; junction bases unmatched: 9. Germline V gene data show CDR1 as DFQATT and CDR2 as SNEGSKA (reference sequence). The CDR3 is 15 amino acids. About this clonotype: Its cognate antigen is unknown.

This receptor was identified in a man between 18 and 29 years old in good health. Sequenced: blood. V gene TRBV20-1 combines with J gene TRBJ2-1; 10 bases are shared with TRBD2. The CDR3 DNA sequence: TGCAGTGCTAGAGATCTGAGGCTAGCGGGAGACGAGCAGTTCTTC. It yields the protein CSARDLRLAGDEQFF.